Shown below are 9 T cell receptor beta chains from a single sample sequenced in a study of response to subunit inactivated influenza vaccine. TCRdb re-called the RT-PCR reads with MiXCR, one entry per CDR3 protein. The repertoire holds 500,000 or so distinct CDR3 sequences, approximately 17% seen once, with less than 4% in the top ten. The sequenced sample was CD4+ T cells sorted from PBMCs, obtained less than 25 months after vaccination. The origin of the receptors is a man aged 50 to 69 who received an inactivated influenza vaccine.

This clonotype was observed once. The J gene is TRBJ2-2, the V gene TRBV7-6, with a weak D call TRBD2 (5 bases). Germline CDR1 SGHVS, CDR2 FNYEAQ. The V end was cut by 5 bases, the J end by 4 bases, with 11 bases between. CDR3 length: 14 residues. The CDR3 loop is CASSPRVSTGELFF. The DNA for the CDR3 is TGTGCCAGCAGCCCGAGGGTTAGCACCGGGGAGCTGTTTTTT.

This clonotype was found a few times. CDR3 sequence: CASSLAGQKSFGYTF. The CDR3 nucleotides read TGTGCCAGCAGCTTAGCTGGACAGAAATCTTTTGGCTACACCTTC. This chain uses TRBV7-2 with TRBJ1-2; possible D gene TRBD1, 6 bases. Trimming removed 0 bases from V and 7 bases from J, with 15 bases in between. Germline values: CDR1 SGHTA, CDR2 FQGNSA. There are 15 residues in the CDR3.

This clonotype was seen a few times. This chain links TRBV5-6 with TRBJ2-4; no clear D. The V gene lost 4 bases and the J gene lost 5 bases, with 13 bases spanning the gap. The CDR3 contains 14 residues. Germline assignment: CDR1 SGHDT and CDR2 YYEEEE. CDR3 sequence reads: CASSRALAENIQYF. In DNA form, the CDR3 reads TGTGCCAGCAGCCGAGCCCTGGCGGAAAACATTCAGTACTTC.

This clonotype occurred a few times. V is TRBV7-2 and J is TRBJ2-7; 9 positions agree with TRBD1. Germline V gives CDR1 SGHTA, CDR2 FQGNSA. J lost 2 bases, V lost 5 bases, and 13 bases had no gene match. The CDR3 covers 17 residues. The CDR3 protein is CASSTHRGPTSTYEQYF. The CDR3 nucleotides read TGTGCCAGCAGCACGCACAGGGGGCCGACCTCTACCTACGAGCAGTACTTC.

This clonotype was seen a handful of times. This sequence joins TRBV3-1 and TRBJ1-5, with 7 positions matching TRBD1. Germline V gene lookup returns CDR1 LGHDT and CDR2 YNNKEL (reference sequence). The CDR3 contains 16 residues. J lost 2 bases, V lost 1 base, and 5 bases had no gene match. The DNA of the CDR3 is TGTGCCAGCAGCCAAGGAACAGGGGACGGCAATCAGCCCCAGCATTTT. Translating gives CASSQGTGDGNQPQHF.

This chain connects TRBV4-1 to TRBJ2-6, with 8 nucleotides matching TRBD1. Germline loops: CDR1 MGHRA, CDR2 YSYEKL. J gave up 0 bases and V 4 bases, and 11 bases lay outside the gene matches. The CDR3 is 19 residues long. Here the CDR3 DNA reads TGCGCCAGCAGCCTCAATACTGGACAGGGCCGCTCTGGGGCCAACGTCCTGACTTTC. Translating it yields CASSLNTGQGRSGANVLTF.

The J gene is TRBJ2-2, the V gene TRBV10-3; 8 nucleotides line up with TRBD1. Germline V gene lookup returns CDR1 ENHRY and CDR2 SYGVKD. The CDR3 loop spans 15 amino acids. Trimming cost V 7 bases and J 4 bases; bases outside gene matches: 8. CDR3 amino acids: CAITGTGLGTGELFF. The CDR3 coding sequence is TGTGCCATCACCGGGACAGGATTGGGCACCGGGGAGCTGTTTTTT.

Many counts were recorded for this clonotype. This chain connects TRBV10-3 to TRBJ2-7; 8 bases are shared with TRBD1. With V trimmed by 10 bases and J by 3 bases, 14 bases remained unmatched. The length of the CDR3 is 15 residues. The germline gives CDR1 ENHRY, CDR2 SYGVKD. In DNA, the CDR3 is TGTGCCACGTACCCTGGGACAGGAGGACACTACGAGCAGTACTTC. Protein sequence: CATYPGTGGHYEQYF.

The chain carries TRBV12-3 or TRBV12-4 and TRBJ2-5, with a possible D match to TRBD1 (6 bases). V lost 7 bases and J lost 4, with 10 bases in between. CDR3 length: 12 amino acids. The chain's CDR3 is CASMLGAETQYF. The CDR3 DNA reads TGTGCCAGCATGTTGGGGGCAGAGACCCAGTACTTC.